Below, one TCR beta chain is given with its context. This specimen comes from a study of T cells in Graves' hyperthyroidism and ophthalmopathy. The length of the CDR3 is 16 residues. V was shortened by 7 bases and J by 0 bases, with 18 bases between the two germline ends. Per the germline V gene, CDR1 is MNHEY and CDR2 is SMNVEV (reference sequence). Ophthalmopathy patients had Clinical Activity Score at least 3, NOSPECS grade at least 4, duration under 3 months. Amplified TCR beta CDR3 regions derived from RNA transcripts. HTBI primers drove first-round RT-PCR of the TCR CDR3. TCRdb used MiXCR to reprocess the multiplex PCR reads, holding one entry per CDR3 protein. The data contain about 640,000 distinct CDR3 sequences, 20% of them seen just once; the ten biggest clones take up under 35%.

This chain links TRBV27 with TRBJ1-1, with D possibly matching TRBD1 (5 bases). Material: blood. This TCR came from a man under 40 with Graves' ophthalmopathy. In nucleotides, the CDR3 is TGTGCCAGCACTAAAGCGGGGGGGATTATGAACACTGAAGCTTTCTTT. Translating gives CASTKAGGIMNTEAFF.